One and the same sample provided the 16 T cell receptor beta chains below, sequenced in a study of OX40 agonist ivuxolimab in advanced cancers. The table came from immunoSEQ multiplex PCR; TCRdb's copy has only in-frame clones and leaves some out. In the table there are more than 30,000 clones, roughly nine tenths of which are singletons. The sequences come from CD4+ or CD8+ T cells sorted from blood, collected in a trial of the OX40 agonist ivuxolimab. These receptors all come from an adult with an advanced solid tumor such as melanoma, head and neck, liver or kidney cancer.

The rearrangement uses TRBV2 and TRBJ1-1; D might be TRBD1 (5 bases). The V gene's germline CDR1 is SNHLY and CDR2 FYNNEI. V was cut by 3 bases and J by 1 base, with 6 bases left in between. The CDR3 loop spans 13 amino acids. This CDR3 is CASSEGENTEAFF. CDR3 nucleotide sequence: TGTGCCAGCAGTGAGGGGGAGAACACTGAAGCTTTCTTT.

Here the CDR3 DNA reads TGTGCCAGCTCCAGCGACAGGGTGACTAATGAAAAACTGTTTTTT. It codes for CASSSDRVTNEKLFF. The J gene is TRBJ1-4, the V gene TRBV18; 7 positions agree with TRBD1. Trimming at V came to 6 bases and at J to 2 bases, leaving 6 bases not matched to a gene. This CDR3 comprises 15 residues. Germline-derived CDR1 and CDR2 are KGHSH and LQKENI.

V gene TRBV27 combines with J gene TRBJ2-5; 8 bases agree with TRBD2. Matching the DNA end better, TRBJ2-7 makes the J call doubtful. From germline, CDR1 is MNHEY and CDR2 SMNVEV (reference sequence). The CDR3 runs to 19 residues. The CDR3 sequence: CASSFGGRLSGGHLREQYF. The CDR3 DNA reads TGTGCCAGCAGTTTTGGGGGCCGCCTGAGCGGGGGACACCTGCGCGAGCAGTACTTC.

CDR3 DNA sequence: TGTGCCACCCTTCAGGCCACGGGGGGGCAAGAGACCCAGTACTTC. This codes for CATLQATGGQETQYF. The chain couples TRBV11-1 to TRBJ2-5, with 8 bases aligning to TRBD2. This CDR3 has 15 amino acids. The V segment lost 10 bases and the J segment 2 bases; nucleotides outside the gene matches: 12. CDR1 is SGHAT, CDR2 FQDESV, per germline (reference sequence).

This clone occurred a few times. The chain has TRBV18 and TRBJ1-2; D is perhaps TRBD1 (5 bases). This CDR3 spans 13 amino acids. Germline assignment: CDR1 KGHSH and CDR2 LQKENI. V gave up 3 bases and J gave up 7 bases, with 12 bases separating them. The CDR3 protein is CASSPPQGFGYTF. CDR3 sequence (DNA): TGTGCCAGCTCACCCCCTCAGGGATTTGGCTACACCTTC.

The V call is TRBV7-8, the J call TRBJ2-7; D is perhaps TRBD1 (5 bases). V was clipped by 4 bases and J by 6 bases, with 19 bases between them. The CDR3 has 15 residues. The germline gives CDR1 SGHVS, CDR2 FQNEAQ. As DNA, the CDR3 is TGTGCCAGCAGCTCCTACAGGTATGGTCCGGGCGAGCAGTACTTC. Translating it yields CASSSYRYGPGEQYF.

The rearrangement links TRBV2 to TRBJ1-5; the match to TRBD1 covers 7 bases. The germline CDR1 and CDR2 sequences are SNHLY and FYNNEI. This CDR3 spans 16 amino acids. J lost 4 bases, V lost 6 bases, and 12 bases had no gene match. The CDR3 region is CASRLGGTANNQPQHF. In nucleotides, the CDR3 is TGTGCCAGCAGGCTGGGGGGGACAGCTAATAATCAGCCCCAGCATTTT.

V gene TRBV18 combines with J gene TRBJ2-3; TRBD2 might be the D (5 bases). CDR3 length equals 15 residues. Trimming left V 2 bases short and J 2 bases short, with 11 bases between. Germline CDR1 reads KGHSH; CDR2 reads LQKENI. CDR3 amino acids: CASSPGSSPTDTQYF. In DNA form, the CDR3 reads TGTGCCAGCTCACCAGGGAGCAGCCCCACAGATACGCAGTATTTT.

The J gene is TRBJ2-2, the V gene TRBV10-3; D is unresolved. The CDR3 loop spans 14 amino acids. Trimming took off 6 bases at V and 3 bases at J, with 11 bases between the two ends. The germline gives CDR1 ENHRY, CDR2 SYGVKD. The CDR3 DNA reads TGTGCCATCAGACACAGTGAATACACCGGGGAGCTGTTTTTT. Its protein product is CAIRHSEYTGELFF.

The chain is built from TRBV11-3 and TRBJ1-1; 7 bases line up with TRBD1. The ends lost 1 base at V and 5 bases at J; junction bases unmatched: 7. Germline V lookup: CDR1 SGHNT, CDR2 YENEEA. The CDR3 contains 15 residues. This CDR3 reads CASSLGRQGGTEAFF. The DNA for the CDR3 is TGTGCCAGCAGCTTAGGGCGACAGGGTGGTACTGAAGCTTTCTTT.

The chain links TRBV11-2 to TRBJ2-7; no firm D call. The CDR3 contains 13 residues. The germline V and J ends were trimmed by 3 bases and 2 bases, with 8 bases remaining between them. CDR1 is SGHAT, CDR2 FQNNGV, per germline. CDR3 DNA sequence: TGTGCCAGCAGCTTCGGGTATCCCTACGAGCAGTACTTC. Its protein product is CASSFGYPYEQYF.

The J gene is TRBJ2-1, the V gene TRBV5-1; perhaps TRBD2 as D (5 bases). CDR3 length: 17 amino acids. V was cut by 2 bases and J by 1 base, with 16 bases left in between. Per the germline V gene, CDR1 is SGHRS and CDR2 is YFSETQ. The CDR3 region is CASSLLAQRRSYNEQFF. In DNA form, the CDR3 reads TGCGCCAGCAGCTTATTAGCTCAGCGGAGGTCCTACAATGAGCAGTTCTTC.

The chain combines TRBV14 with TRBJ2-3; TRBD2 aligns across 11 bases. Germline V gene lookup returns CDR1 SGHDN and CDR2 FVKESK. Losses at the gene ends were 4 bases for V and 0 bases for J; bases not matched to a gene: 3. This CDR3 region has 16 residues. The CDR3 spells CASSPLAGGSTDTQYF. CDR3 bases: TGTGCCAGCAGCCCTCTAGCGGGGGGTAGCACAGATACGCAGTATTTT.

The chain couples TRBV9 to TRBJ2-5; TRBD2 is a possible D gene (6 bases). The CDR3 has 14 amino acids. The ends were cut back, 2 bases at V and 1 base at J, with 9 bases in the middle. In germline, CDR1 is SGDLS, CDR2 YYNGEE. The CDR3 is CASSVEGFQETQYF. The CDR3 DNA sequence: TGTGCCAGCAGCGTGGAGGGCTTCCAAGAGACCCAGTACTTC.

The J gene is TRBJ1-6, the V gene TRBV10-3; TRBD1 aligns across 11 bases. CDR3 size: 15 residues. V trimming: 6 bases; J trimming: 8 bases; junction bases outside the gene matches: 6. The V gene's germline CDR1 is ENHRY and CDR2 SYGVKD. CDR3 nucleotides: TGTGCCATCAGCCCCCGGGACAGGGGGGATTCACCCCTCCACTTT. Its protein product is CAISPRDRGDSPLHF.

The chain has TRBV2 and TRBJ1-1, with 9 bases identical to TRBD1. This CDR3 comprises 15 residues. The germline gives CDR1 SNHLY, CDR2 FYNNEI. With V trimmed by 6 bases and J by 3 bases, 8 bases remained unmatched. CDR3 amino acids: CASRSGTGWDTEAFF. The CDR3 DNA sequence: TGTGCCAGCAGGTCCGGGACAGGGTGGGACACTGAAGCTTTCTTT.